The TCR beta chain described here comes from a study of cytomegalovirus exposure and HLA in healthy donors. With 60 Vbeta and 13 Jbeta primers, the PCR was carried out. Clones were sequenced by immunoSEQ multiplex PCR, and TCRdb holds only the in-frame ones, with some missing. The sample records 150,000 to 200,000 clones, about 87% being singletons. The germline CDR1 and CDR2 sequences are MDHEN and SYDVKM. The CDR3 is made up of 15 amino acids. Losses at the gene ends were 4 bases for V and 3 bases for J; bases not matched to a gene: 8. The sample holds one count of this clone. The receptor was isolated from a woman under 30 in good health and CMV-seronegative. Sequencing was done on a sample of PBMCs. The J gene is TRBJ2-7, the V gene TRBV28, with 8 bases aligning to TRBD2. The CDR3 region has the DNA TGTGCCAGCAGTTCACCGGGGGGGGGTCTCTACGAGCAGTACTTC. Translation gives CASSSPGGGLYEQYF.